One and the same sample provided the 17 T cell receptor beta chains below, sequenced in a study of blood T cells in healthy people across ages. Combining a sample-barcoded 5' primer with a J-beta primer mix, a second PCR ran for roughly 7 to 11 cycles. MiXCR was run by TCRdb on the 5' RACE reads, yielding one entry per CDR3 protein. This sample carries 850,000 or so distinct CDR3 sequences, about 30% of them seen once, and the ten largest clones take 17%. The sequenced sample consisted of blood. These receptors were collected from a woman of 80 years or more in good health.

This clonotype was recorded at least ten times. The chain combines TRBV5-1 with TRBJ1-1; 8 bases match TRBD1. Germline V CDR1 and CDR2: SGHRS, YFSETQ. V was pared by 0 bases and J by 1 base, with 5 bases of the junction left unmatched. CDR3 length: 16 amino acids. CDR3 amino acids: CASSLGTGYGNTEAFF. The CDR3 nucleotides are TGCGCCAGCAGCTTGGGGACAGGGTATGGGAACACTGAAGCTTTCTTT.

The V call is TRBV7-6, the J call TRBJ2-6, with 7 nucleotides matching TRBD1. The germline gives CDR1 SGHVS, CDR2 FNYEAQ. The V gene end was trimmed by 5 bases and the J gene end by 3 bases; junction bases not matched to a gene: 7. The length of the CDR3 is 16 residues. In DNA form, the CDR3 reads TGTGCCAGCAGCCCTACCGACAGGGTTGGGGCCAACGTCCTGACTTTC. This sequence encodes CASSPTDRVGANVLTF. Full variable domain (outside the CDR3, taken from reference TRBV7-6 and TRBJ2-6): GAGVSQSPRYKVTKRGQDVALRCDPISGHVSLYWYRQALGQGPEFLTYFNYEAQQDKSGLPNDRFSAERPEGSISTLTIQRTEQRDSAMYRCASSPTDRVGANVLTFGAGSRLTVL.

The chain uses TRBV4-2 and TRBJ2-1; D not resolved. The J call is in doubt because the DNA end fits TRBJ2-7 better. CDR1 and CDR2 (germline): LGHNA, YNFKEQ. This CDR3 spans 15 amino acids. CDR3 nucleotides: TGTGCCAGCAGCCGCTCCGAGACCACTTACAATGAGCAGTACTTC. Translation: CASSRSETTYNEQYF.

CDR3 nucleotide sequence: TGTGCCAGCAGATCTCAAAACACTGAAGCTTTCTTT. Encoded protein: CASRSQNTEAFF. V gene TRBV7-9 combines with J gene TRBJ1-1; D remains ambiguous. The CDR3 loop spans 12 amino acids. V lost 6 bases to trimming and J lost 2 bases, with 7 bases between them. Germline lookup yields CDR1 SEHNR and CDR2 FQNEAQ (reference sequence).

This clonotype was recorded at least ten times. V gene TRBV5-1 combines with J gene TRBJ2-5; D may be TRBD2 (5 bases). The CDR3 runs to 15 residues. Germline-derived CDR1 and CDR2 are SGHRS and YFSETQ. V gave up 0 bases and J gave up 4 bases, with 13 bases separating them. CDR3 region: CASSLADASRETQYF. The CDR3 DNA is TGCGCCAGCAGCTTGGCCGACGCTAGCAGAGAGACCCAGTACTTC.

Regarding this clonotype: This clone may be a read error of a much larger clone one base away. The genes are TRBV11-2 and TRBJ2-5; the D gene is possibly TRBD2 (6 bases). The DNA matches TRBJ2-1 better at its end, which makes the J call doubtful. Germline CDR1 is SGHAT and CDR2 is FQNNGV. CDR3 size: 16 residues. Here the CDR3 DNA reads TGTGCCAGCAGCTTAGATTTGGCAGGAGGGCAAGAGACCCAGTTCTTC. Translated: CASSLDLAGGQETQFF.

This clonotype has a count of ten or more. The J gene is TRBJ2-1, the V gene TRBV20-1, with D perhaps matching TRBD2 (5 bases). CDR3 size: 15 residues. CDR1 DFQATT and CDR2 SNEGSKA come from the germline V gene (reference sequence). Trimming took 1 base from V and 6 from J, leaving 16 bases between them. As DNA, the CDR3 is TGCAGTGCTAGAGTACCAAGCGGACGAGGCAATGAGCAGTTCTTC. It specifies CSARVPSGRGNEQFF.

In this sample, this clonotype is medium-sized (0.01 to 0.1%). The V and J genes are TRBV29-1 and TRBJ1-2; TRBD1 agrees at 7 bases. The junction had 18 bases not matched to a gene; V was cut back by 3 bases and J by 8 bases. The germline CDR1 and CDR2 sequences are SQVTM and ANQGSEA. The CDR3 contains 16 residues. CDR3 loop: CSVEVDWGTASEGYTF. For the CDR3, the DNA is TGCAGCGTTGAGGTGGACTGGGGGACAGCGAGTGAGGGCTACACCTTC.

About this clonotype: This sequence may be a read error, since a much larger clone differs from it by one base. The chain joins TRBV15 to TRBJ1-4; D gene ambiguous. There are 15 residues in the CDR3. Per the germline V gene, CDR1 is LNHNV and CDR2 is YYDKDF (reference sequence). The V end was cut by 3 bases, the J end by 0 bases, with 8 bases between. CDR3 loop: CATSRGPATNEKLFF. In DNA form, the CDR3 reads TGTGCCACCAGCAGGGGCCCCGCAACTAATGAAAAACTGTTTTTT.

This clonotype has more than one count but fewer than ten. One base away lies a much larger clone, so this may be a sequencing read error. The V and J genes are TRBV20-1 and TRBJ2-5, with 7 bases aligning to TRBD1. The V and J ends lost 1 base and 7 bases, in that order; junction bases with no gene match: 18. The length of the CDR3 is 17 residues. CDR1 is DFQATT and CDR2 is SNEGSKA in the germline V gene (reference sequence). The CDR3 DNA reads TGCAGTGCTAGAGGTTATTTTGTAGAGGGGGCGTCAGGGACCCAGTACTTC. Amino acids: CSARGYFVEGASGTQYF.

This clonotype was found a few times. The chain couples TRBV6-2 or TRBV6-3 to TRBJ2-7, with 9 positions matching TRBD1. The tail of the sequence fits TRBJ2-5 better, so the J call may be wrong. This CDR3 is built from 15 residues. Looked up from germline, CDR1 is MNHEY and CDR2 is SVGEGT. The CDR3 region is CASSPGGTGYGTQYF. CDR3 in DNA: TGTGCCAGCAGTCCTGGGGGGACAGGGTACGGGACCCAGTACTTC.

This clonotype was recorded at least ten times. The chain is built from TRBV2 and TRBJ2-5, with D perhaps assigned TRBD1 or TRBD2 (5 bases each). CDR3 size: 15 residues. Germline CDR1 is SNHLY and CDR2 is FYNNEI. V gave up 1 base and J gave up 4 bases, with 13 bases separating them. The CDR3 protein is CASSEVGPYGETQYF. The CDR3 region has the DNA TGTGCCAGCAGTGAAGTGGGACCTTACGGAGAGACCCAGTACTTC.

At least ten counts were recorded for this clonotype. V is TRBV6-1 and J is TRBJ2-3, with 9 bases that match TRBD1. J lost 4 bases, V lost 4 bases, and 6 bases had no gene match. Germline V gene sequence: CDR1 MNHNS, CDR2 SASEGT. This CDR3 is built from 15 residues. CDR3: CASSVQGASADTQYF. The CDR3 nucleotides read TGTGCCAGCAGTGTACAGGGGGCGTCGGCAGATACGCAGTATTTT.

In this sample, this clonotype turned up a few times. This may come from a read error, since a much larger clone is one base off. The V and J genes are TRBV7-2 and TRBJ2-1; the match to TRBD1 covers 11 bases. From germline, CDR1 is SGHTA and CDR2 FQGNSA. The CDR3 totals 15 residues. V dropped 4 bases and J dropped 5; count of bases not matched to a gene: 4. The CDR3 DNA sequence: TGTGCCAGCAGCTCCGCGGACAGGGGGCACAATGAGCAGTTCTTC. As protein: CASSSADRGHNEQFF.

This clonotype was recorded many times. The chain employs TRBV20-1 and TRBJ1-4; 10 bases align to TRBD1. CDR3 length: 14 residues. CDR1 DFQATT and CDR2 SNEGSKA come from the germline V gene (reference sequence). Trimming at V came to 5 bases and at J to 4 bases, leaving 4 bases not matched to a gene. The CDR3 here is CSARQGAHNEKLFF. DNA for the CDR3: TGCAGTGCTCGACAGGGGGCTCATAATGAAAAACTGTTTTTT.

The genes are TRBV5-7 and TRBJ2-1; no firm D call. TRBV5-7 is annotated as an ORF whose role is uncertain. V was pared by 4 bases and J by 15 bases, with 23 bases between. CDR3 size: 14 residues. DNA for the CDR3: TGTGCCAGCAGCACTAAACCGCTTGGGTTTCCGACGTTCTTC. Translation: CASSTKPLGFPTFF.

The rearrangement joins TRBV30 to TRBJ2-5, with TRBD2 as a possible D gene (6 bases). V lost 0 bases and J 5 bases, leaving 25 bases between the germline ends. This CDR3 comprises 18 residues. The V gene's germline CDR1 is GTSNPN and CDR2 SVGIG (reference sequence). In nucleotides, the CDR3 is TGTGCCTGGAGTGTACGGTGGACTAACGACCCGGTTGGGGAGACCCAGTACTTC. Translation gives CAWSVRWTNDPVGETQYF. Supplemented by reference TRBV30 and TRBJ2-5, the full variable domain reads SQTIHQWPATLVQPVGSPLSLECTVEGTSNPNLYWYRQAAGRGLQLLFYSVGIGQISSEVPQNLSASRPQDRQFILSSKKLLLSDSGFYLCAWSVRWTNDPVGETQYFGPGTRLLVL.